The clone carrying this T cell receptor beta chain is medium-sized by share. The record originates from a study of blood T cells in healthy people across ages. PBMCs were isolated at a quantity of at least 7 million per sample. Alongside a J-beta primer mix, a sample-barcoded 5' primer served in a second PCR lasting about 7 to 11 cycles. TCRdb used MiXCR to reprocess the 5' RACE reads, holding one entry per CDR3 protein. The sample has under 950,000 distinct CDR3 sequences; about 20% are singletons. CDR1 and CDR2 from the germline V gene are SQVTM and ANQGSEA. V lost 7 bases and J lost 6, with 13 bases in between. This CDR3 has 12 amino acids.

The chain combines TRBV29-1 with TRBJ2-4, with D unresolved. The sequencing input was blood. The origin of this receptor is a man between 65 and 85 years old in good health. CDR3 region: CSAVPAGNIQYF. CDR3 DNA sequence: TGCAGCGCTGTCCCGGCAGGAAACATTCAGTACTTC.